These 28 T cell receptor beta chains were sequenced from one sample in a study of OX40 agonist ivuxolimab in advanced cancers. TCRdb's copy holds only in-frame clones and misses some; the assay was immunoSEQ multiplex PCR. The table lists roughly 65,000 clones, about four fifths of them singletons. The specimen comprised CD4+ or CD8+ T cells sorted from blood, sampled in a trial of the OX40 agonist ivuxolimab. These receptors were taken from an adult with an advanced solid tumor such as melanoma, head and neck, liver or kidney cancer.

This clone appeared a single time. The gene calls are TRBV15 and TRBJ2-5; no clear D. CDR1 LNHNV and CDR2 YYDKDF come from the germline V gene (reference sequence). V was trimmed by 0 bases and J by 2 bases, leaving 7 bases between them. The CDR3 covers 14 residues. CDR3: CATSRDEQQETQYF. The CDR3 DNA is TGTGCCACCAGCAGAGACGAACAGCAAGAGACCCAGTACTTC.

This clone is a singleton in its sample. V is TRBV28 and J is TRBJ1-1; 8 positions agree with TRBD1. The CDR3 has 12 amino acids. CDR1 and CDR2 from the germline V gene are MDHEN and SYDVKM. After removal of 5 bases from V and 8 bases from J, the junction contained 4 bases not matched to a gene. Written as DNA, the CDR3 is TGTGCCAGCAGTAACCGACAGGGGGAAGCTTTCTTT. It specifies CASSNRQGEAFF.

As for this clone: Other DNA sequences in this sample translate to the same CDR3. The V call is TRBV5-1, the J call TRBJ2-5, with 10 nucleotides matching TRBD1. The CDR3 has 14 residues. CDR1 SGHRS and CDR2 YFSETQ come from the germline V gene. J lost 5 bases, V lost 4 bases, and 5 bases had no gene match. CDR3 amino acids: CASSATGGRETQYF. Written as DNA, the CDR3 is TGCGCCAGCAGCGCGACAGGGGGCCGGGAGACCCAGTACTTC.

The chain links TRBV19 to TRBJ2-1; possibly TRBD1 for D (6 bases). Looked up from germline, CDR1 is LNHDA and CDR2 is SQIVND (reference sequence). This CDR3 region has 20 residues. Trimming cost V 3 bases and J 1 base, with 25 bases left between them. The CDR3 protein is CASSIRAPQGPLKSYNEQFF. The CDR3 region has the DNA TGTGCCAGTAGTATTCGGGCCCCACAGGGACCTCTCAAGTCCTACAATGAGCAGTTCTTC.

The V call is TRBV6-6, the J call TRBJ2-7, with a possible D match to TRBD1 (5 bases). The CDR3 is 14 residues long. V gave up 8 bases and J gave up 0 bases, with 14 bases separating them. Germline CDR1 reads MNHNY; CDR2 reads SVGAGI (reference sequence). The CDR3 loop is CASRGGDSSYEQYF. The CDR3 region has the DNA TGTGCCAGCCGAGGCGGTGACAGCTCCTACGAGCAGTACTTC.

The gene calls are TRBV5-1 and TRBJ1-1; D ambiguous. Germline loops: CDR1 SGHRS, CDR2 YFSETQ. The CDR3 is 17 amino acids. The V gene lost 4 bases and the J gene lost 1 base, with 20 bases spanning the gap. CDR3 sequence: CASSPRGLGSGNTEAFF. Here the CDR3 DNA reads TGCGCCAGCAGCCCACGGGGATTGGGGTCAGGGAACACTGAAGCTTTCTTT.

V is TRBV28 and J is TRBJ1-1; no firm D call. V was clipped by 2 bases and J by 10 bases, with 14 bases between them. The germline V gene has CDR1 MDHEN and CDR2 SYDVKM. The length of the CDR3 is 13 residues. This chain's CDR3 is CASSLGGPGGAFF. The CDR3 DNA follows: TGTGCCAGCAGTTTAGGAGGGCCGGGTGGAGCTTTCTTT. The full variable domain, its missing parts supplied by reference TRBV28 and TRBJ1-1, is DVKVTQSSRYLVKRTGEKVFLECVQDMDHENMFWYRQDPGLGLRLIYFSYDVKMKEKGDIPEGYSVSREKKERFSLILESASTNQTSMYLCASSLGGPGGAFFGQGTRLTVV.

The sample holds a few counts of this clone. The chain has TRBV28 and TRBJ2-6, with TRBD2 as a possible D gene (6 bases). V lost 10 bases to trimming and J lost 1 base, with 8 bases between them. This CDR3 is 13 amino acids long. Per the germline V gene, CDR1 is MDHEN and CDR2 is SYDVKM. The CDR3 loop reads CATRESGANVLTF. The CDR3 DNA follows: TGTGCCACCCGGGAGTCTGGGGCCAACGTCCTGACTTTC.

In its sample, this clone was seen a few times. The gene calls are TRBV9 and TRBJ2-3; D remains ambiguous. Trimming took 4 bases from V and 4 from J, leaving 10 bases between them. CDR1 SGDLS and CDR2 YYNGEE come from the germline V gene. The length of the CDR3 is 13 residues. The CDR3 DNA is TGTGCCAGCAGCCTAGGCCCGTCAGATACGCAGTATTTT. Protein sequence: CASSLGPSDTQYF.

The rearrangement uses TRBV19 and TRBJ2-5; 13 nucleotides align to TRBD2. Looked up from germline, CDR1 is LNHDA and CDR2 is SQIVND (reference sequence). V dropped 5 bases and J dropped 5; count of bases not matched to a gene: 11. The CDR3 has 17 amino acids. CDR3 loop: CASSRDGTSGAFETQYF. Written as DNA, the CDR3 is TGTGCCAGTAGTCGGGACGGGACTAGCGGGGCCTTCGAGACCCAGTACTTC.

The chain joins TRBV7-6 to TRBJ2-7, with TRBD2 matching over 11 bases. The junction had 5 bases not matched to a gene; V was cut back by 5 bases and J by 2 bases. The CDR3 length is 15 residues. Germline V gives CDR1 SGHVS, CDR2 FNYEAQ. The CDR3 DNA is TGTGCCAGCAGCCTAATAGCGGGGGGGACCTACGAGCAGTACTTC. Protein product: CASSLIAGGTYEQYF.

The V gene is TRBV27, the J gene TRBJ1-4; D is perhaps TRBD1 (5 bases). The CDR3 runs to 15 residues. V was trimmed by 5 bases and J by 8 bases, leaving 18 bases between them. Germline V gives CDR1 MNHEY, CDR2 SMNVEV (reference sequence). In DNA form, the CDR3 reads TGTGCCAGCAGTCCGGGGGTCAACCCCGTGGAAAAACTGTTTTTT. This encodes CASSPGVNPVEKLFF.

J is TRBJ1-6 and V is TRBV25-1; 7 bases fit TRBD1. The CDR3 is 14 residues long. V was clipped by 6 bases and J by 6 bases; unmatched bases: 5. The germline V gene has CDR1 MGHDK and CDR2 SYGVNS. The CDR3: CASRSTGVNSPLHF. In DNA, the CDR3 is TGTGCCAGCAGGTCCACAGGGGTTAATTCACCCCTCCACTTT. Full variable domain (outside the CDR3, taken from reference TRBV25-1 and TRBJ1-6): EADIYQTPRYLVIGTGKKITLECSQTMGHDKMYWYQQDPGMELHLIHYSYGVNSTEKGDLSSESTVSRIRTEHFPLTLESARPSHTSQYLCASRSTGVNSPLHFGNGTRLTVT.

The chain combines TRBV7-3 with TRBJ2-1; possibly TRBD1 for D (5 bases). V shed 5 bases and J shed 6 bases, with 14 bases lying between them. This CDR3 contains 14 residues. The germline V gene encodes CDR1 SGHTA and CDR2 FQGTGA. The CDR3 spells CASSQGATSNEQFF. The CDR3 bases are TGTGCCAGCAGCCAAGGGGCGACCTCCAATGAGCAGTTCTTC.

The chain uses TRBV6-6 and TRBJ1-2; D is uncertain. The germline V gene encodes CDR1 MNHNY and CDR2 SVGAGI (reference sequence). This CDR3 spans 11 amino acids. Trimming left V 7 bases short and J 2 bases short, with 5 bases between. CDR3 sequence (DNA): TGTGCCAGCACCAACAACTATGGCTACACCTTC. This codes for CASTNNYGYTF.

The J gene is TRBJ2-5, the V gene TRBV5-1; the match to TRBD2 covers 14 bases. Germline V gene lookup returns CDR1 SGHRS and CDR2 YFSETQ. CDR3 size: 14 residues. With 8 bases clipped from V and 3 bases from J, the junction kept 3 bases outside the gene matches. In DNA, the CDR3 is TGCGCCAGTAGGACTAGCGGGGGGAAAGAGACCCAGTACTTC. Translation gives CASRTSGGKETQYF.

The rearrangement links TRBV25-1 to TRBJ2-7; tentatively, D is TRBD2 (7 bases). Germline CDR1 reads MGHDK; CDR2 reads SYGVNS. Trimming shortened V by 5 bases and J by 2 bases, and 13 bases separated the two germline ends. The CDR3 extends over 14 amino acids. The DNA of the CDR3 is TGTGCCAGCAGTAGAAGGGGGGGAACCTACGAGCAGTACTTC. It translates to CASSRRGGTYEQYF.

This clone showed up just a few times. The chain has TRBV11-2 and TRBJ2-7; 11 positions agree with TRBD2. The V and J ends lost 1 base and 3 bases, in that order; junction bases with no gene match: 5. The CDR3 covers 16 residues. Germline CDR1 reads SGHAT; CDR2 reads FQNNGV. CDR3 sequence (DNA): TGTGCCAGCAGCTTAGGGCTAGCGGGGGGTGGCTACGAGCAGTACTTC. Translation: CASSLGLAGGGYEQYF.

The chain uses TRBV5-1 and TRBJ1-1; D is ambiguous. This CDR3 has 14 residues. The germline CDR1 and CDR2 sequences are SGHRS and YFSETQ. Trimming removed 0 bases from V and 7 bases from J, with 13 bases in between. CDR3 in amino acids: CASSLEGGRIEAFF. Here the CDR3 DNA reads TGCGCCAGCAGCTTGGAGGGCGGACGGATTGAAGCTTTCTTT.

Only one count was recorded for this clone. This sequence joins TRBV13 and TRBJ2-3; TRBD2 aligns across 13 bases. Germline V gene sequence: CDR1 PRHDT, CDR2 FYEKMQ (reference sequence). The CDR3 has 21 residues. Trimming cost V 1 base and J 3 bases; bases outside gene matches: 16. CDR3 amino acids: CASSLARATSGGRLGTDTQYF. Here the CDR3 DNA reads TGTGCCAGCAGCTTAGCCCGAGCGACTAGCGGGGGGAGATTGGGTACAGATACGCAGTATTTT.

The V call is TRBV19, the J call TRBJ1-6; D uncertain. There are 16 residues in the CDR3. Germline values: CDR1 LNHDA, CDR2 SQIVND (reference sequence). Trimming removed 0 bases from V and 9 bases from J, with 15 bases in between. The DNA of the CDR3 is TGTGCCAGTAGTATAGATCTGGGCGGGAATCCTTCACCCCTCCACTTT. This codes for CASSIDLGGNPSPLHF.

This clone was recorded a few times. The chain is built from TRBV6-5 and TRBJ2-7; 9 bases match TRBD1. The germline CDR1 and CDR2 sequences are MNHEY and SVGAGI. J was trimmed by 6 bases and V by 6 bases; bases with no gene match: 9. The CDR3 is 14 residues long. The CDR3 nucleotides read TGTGCCAGCAGGCCCGGGACAGGGTTGCCCGAGCAGTACTTC. Encoded protein: CASRPGTGLPEQYF.

This rearrangement joins TRBV6-1 to TRBJ2-7; D could derive from TRBD1 or TRBD2 (7 bases each). Per the germline V gene, CDR1 is MNHNS and CDR2 is SASEGT. V gave up 10 bases and J gave up 2 bases, with 18 bases separating them. This CDR3 spans 14 amino acids. This chain's CDR3 is CAIDREGPPYEQYF. CDR3 DNA sequence: TGTGCCATTGACAGGGAGGGACCCCCCTACGAGCAGTACTTC.

This clone was recorded only once. The gene calls are TRBV5-1 and TRBJ1-4, with 9 bases matching TRBD1. The V gene's germline CDR1 is SGHRS and CDR2 YFSETQ. The CDR3 sequence is 15 residues long. Trimming cost V 3 bases and J 8 bases; bases outside gene matches: 8. The DNA of the CDR3 is TGCGCCAGCAGCTGGACAGGGGCCCCGGAGGAAAAACTGTTTTTT. Its protein product is CASSWTGAPEEKLFF.

The chain recombines TRBV6-1 with TRBJ2-1; D not certain. There are 12 residues in the CDR3. Germline CDR1 MNHNS, CDR2 SASEGT. Trimming took 0 bases from V and 8 from J, leaving 5 bases between them. CDR3: CASSEAAYEQFF. As DNA, the CDR3 is TGTGCCAGCAGTGAAGCGGCGTATGAGCAGTTCTTC.

V is TRBV27 and J is TRBJ2-4, with 11 bases lining up with TRBD2. The CDR3 runs 13 residues. Germline V gene data show CDR1 as MNHEY and CDR2 as SMNVEV (reference sequence). J gave up 8 bases and V 6 bases, and 3 bases lay outside the gene matches. The CDR3 reads CASRLSGGDIQYF. In DNA form, the CDR3 reads TGTGCCAGCAGGCTTAGCGGGGGGGACATTCAGTACTTC.

The count of this clone is one. The V call is TRBV9, the J call TRBJ1-6; the D gene is possibly TRBD1 (6 bases). Trimming pared 4 bases from V and 5 bases from J, leaving 10 bases between. Germline CDR1 SGDLS, CDR2 YYNGEE. The CDR3 runs to 14 residues. CDR3 sequence: CASSLGQHNSPLHF. CDR3 nucleotides: TGTGCCAGCAGCCTAGGACAGCATAATTCACCCCTCCACTTT.

The chain couples TRBV5-4 to TRBJ2-5; D gene uncertain. Germline CDR1 and CDR2: SGHNT and YYREEE (reference sequence). CDR3 length equals 12 residues. Between the trimmed V and J ends, which lost 4 bases and 2 bases, there was a span of 6 bases. Here the CDR3 DNA reads TGTGCCAGCAGCCGCGATCAAGAGACCCAGTACTTC. Translation: CASSRDQETQYF.